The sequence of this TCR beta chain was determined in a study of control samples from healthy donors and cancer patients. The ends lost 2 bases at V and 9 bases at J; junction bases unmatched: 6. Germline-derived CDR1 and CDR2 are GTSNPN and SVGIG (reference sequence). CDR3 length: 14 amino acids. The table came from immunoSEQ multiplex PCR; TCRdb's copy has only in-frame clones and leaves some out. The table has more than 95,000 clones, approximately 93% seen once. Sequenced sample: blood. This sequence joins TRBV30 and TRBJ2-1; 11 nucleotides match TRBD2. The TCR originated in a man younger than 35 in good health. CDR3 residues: CAWSNSGGAPEQFF. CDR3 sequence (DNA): TGTGCCTGGAGTAATAGCGGGGGGGCCCCTGAGCAGTTCTTC.